These 24 T cell receptor beta chains originate from one sample sequenced in a study of blood T cell repertoires in COVID-19. Clones were read by immunoSEQ multiplex PCR, and TCRdb kept only the in-frame ones, dropping some. This table holds about 100,000 clones, around 85% found once. Sequencing was done on a sample of peripheral blood. These receptors were taken from a woman in her 70s with active or convalescent COVID-19.

This chain joins TRBV6-1 and TRBJ2-5, with D perhaps matching TRBD2 (7 bases). Germline values: CDR1 MNHNS, CDR2 SASEGT. This CDR3 has 13 amino acids. The V gene lost 3 bases and the J gene lost 5 bases, with 10 bases spanning the gap. Here the CDR3 reads CASSDGGRETQYF. The CDR3, as DNA: TGTGCCAGCAGTGACGGGGGGCGTGAGACCCAGTACTTC.

CDR3 nucleotides: TGCAGCGAGATTGATGCGGCCGGGGGTGAAGCTTTCTTT. Protein: CSEIDAAGGEAFF. V is TRBV29-1 and J is TRBJ1-1, with D possibly matching TRBD1 (5 bases). Germline assignment: CDR1 SQVTM and CDR2 ANQGSEA. The CDR3 loop spans 13 amino acids. V lost 7 bases to trimming and J lost 7 bases, with 19 bases between them.

The CDR3, as DNA: TGTGCCAGTAGTCCCCGGGACCGGAGGGCCTATGGCTACACCTTC. This gives the protein CASSPRDRRAYGYTF. The J gene is TRBJ1-2, the V gene TRBV19; perhaps TRBD1 as D (5 bases). The CDR3 is 15 amino acids. CDR1 is LNHDA, CDR2 SQIVND, per germline (reference sequence). V was cut by 5 bases and J by 4 bases, with 17 bases left in between.

This clone was recorded a few times. The chain couples TRBV6-5 to TRBJ2-7, with TRBD1 matching 9 bases. V trimming: 6 bases; J trimming: 6 bases; junction bases outside the gene matches: 12. Germline CDR1 is MNHEY and CDR2 is SVGAGI. The CDR3 loop spans 15 amino acids. The CDR3 DNA reads TGTGCCAGCAGCGGGACAGGGCATGATTACGGCGAGCAGTACTTC. It codes for CASSGTGHDYGEQYF.

The J gene is TRBJ2-3, the V gene TRBV21-1; the table gives TRBD1 as D, unverified against the DNA. TRBV21-1 corresponds to a pseudogene. The length of the CDR3 is 19 residues. The CDR3, as DNA: TGTGCCAGCAGCAACCTCGACAACTCACCAAAACCTAGCACAGATACGCAGTATTTT. Protein product: CASSNLDNSPKPSTDTQYF.

The chain joins TRBV7-5 to TRBJ2-7; TRBD1, the D gene given by the table, was not confirmed from the DNA. TRBV7-5 is shown as a pseudogene. The CDR3 totals 13 residues. CDR3 loop: CARSLVRDSPLYF. The DNA of the CDR3 is TGTGCCAGAAGCTTAGTCCGGGACAGTCCTCTTTACTTC.

The V call is TRBV6-6, the J call TRBJ2-7; TRBD2 aligns across 8 bases. This CDR3 comprises 16 residues. CDR1 is MNHNY and CDR2 is SVGAGI in the germline V gene (reference sequence). V lost 6 bases and J lost 0; bases outside the gene matches: 10. Here the CDR3 reads CASRSGGGRSSYEQYF. The CDR3 DNA follows: TGTGCCAGCAGGTCCGGGGGGGGAAGGAGCTCCTACGAGCAGTACTTC.

The genes are TRBV4-2 and TRBJ1-5; D perhaps matches TRBD1 (5 bases). Germline V gene sequence: CDR1 LGHNA, CDR2 YNFKEQ. This CDR3 is built from 16 residues. V was shortened by 0 bases and J by 9 bases, with 18 bases between the two germline ends. The CDR3 is CASSQEKSDTGGPQHF. Written as DNA, the CDR3 is TGTGCCAGCAGCCAAGAAAAGTCAGACACCGGGGGGCCCCAGCATTTT.

The chain links TRBV30 to TRBJ1-2; D gene unclear. Trimming took off 4 bases at V and 8 bases at J, with 14 bases between the two ends. The CDR3 totals 12 residues. The V gene's germline CDR1 is GTSNPN and CDR2 SVGIG (reference sequence). The CDR3 loop reads CAWTAAVGGYTF. Here the CDR3 DNA reads TGTGCCTGGACAGCGGCAGTAGGCGGCTACACCTTC. The complete variable domain, with remaining parts taken from reference TRBV30 and TRBJ1-2, reads SQTIHQWPATLVQPVGSPLSLECTVEGTSNPNLYWYRQAAGRGLQLLFYSVGIGQISSEVPQNLSASRPQDRQFILSSKKLLLSDSGFYLCAWTAAVGGYTFGSGTRLTVV.

The CDR3 coding sequence is TGTGCCAGCAGCTTGGGGGGACAGGGAACTAATTCACCCCTCCACTTT. Translating it yields CASSLGGQGTNSPLHF. The rearrangement links TRBV5-4 to TRBJ1-6; 9 bases fit TRBD1. This CDR3 region has 16 residues. Trimming at V came to 0 bases and at J to 6 bases, leaving 4 bases not matched to a gene. In germline, CDR1 is SGHNT, CDR2 YYREEE (reference sequence).

The genes are TRBV30 and TRBJ1-5; tentative D call: TRBD1 (5 bases). The V gene lost 0 bases and the J gene lost 0 bases, with 6 bases spanning the gap. The V gene's germline CDR1 is GTSNPN and CDR2 SVGIG (reference sequence). The CDR3 is made up of 14 amino acids. The CDR3 loop reads CAWSVRGSNQPQHF. The CDR3 DNA reads as TGTGCCTGGAGTGTAAGGGGTAGCAATCAGCCCCAGCATTTT.

The V call is TRBV20-1, the J call TRBJ2-4; the D is unclear. The germline CDR1 and CDR2 sequences are DFQATT and SNEGSKA (reference sequence). The V gene lost 3 bases and the J gene lost 8 bases, with 11 bases spanning the gap. The CDR3 runs 12 residues. The CDR3 region is CSASLTVDIQYF. The CDR3 bases are TGCAGTGCTAGTCTTACAGTGGACATTCAGTACTTC.

CDR3 nucleotide sequence: TGTGCCATCAGTGCGAGTGAGAATGAAAAACTGTTTTTT. It yields the protein CAISASENEKLFF. The chain employs TRBV10-3 and TRBJ1-4; D is ambiguous. CDR1 and CDR2 (germline): ENHRY, SYGVKD. Trimming removed 4 bases from V and 5 bases from J, with 8 bases in between. CDR3 length: 13 amino acids.

The rearrangement joins TRBV30 to TRBJ1-3; D ambiguous. V dropped 7 bases and J dropped 4 bases, with 14 bases sitting between them. CDR1 is GTSNPN and CDR2 is SVGIG in the germline V gene (reference sequence). The CDR3 has 13 residues. CDR3 DNA: TGTGCCTCTGCCTTTGTCGGGGGAAACACCATATATTTT. It codes for CASAFVGGNTIYF. Full variable domain (missing parts from reference TRBV30 and TRBJ1-3): SQTIHQWPATLVQPVGSPLSLECTVEGTSNPNLYWYRQAAGRGLQLLFYSVGIGQISSEVPQNLSASRPQDRQFILSSKKLLLSDSGFYLCASAFVGGNTIYFGEGSWLTVV.

The CDR3 region has the DNA TGCGCCAGCAGCTTTCCTGACACTGAAGCTTTCTTT. Translation: CASSFPDTEAFF. The chain is built from TRBV5-1 and TRBJ1-1, with unresolved D. V lost 2 bases to trimming and J lost 3 bases, with 5 bases between them. Germline loops: CDR1 SGHRS, CDR2 YFSETQ. This CDR3 region has 12 residues.

This chain joins TRBV6-5 and TRBJ2-7; 8 nucleotides match TRBD1. Trimming took 6 bases from V and 7 from J; bases not matched to a gene: 14. Per the germline V gene, CDR1 is MNHEY and CDR2 is SVGAGI. The CDR3 loop spans 15 amino acids. As DNA, the CDR3 is TGTGCCAGCAGGGGATTAGGGACAGGTTTAGGGGAGCAGTACTTC. Encoded protein: CASRGLGTGLGEQYF.

The chain combines TRBV20-1 with TRBJ2-7; D may be TRBD1 (7 bases). V lost 3 bases and J lost 5, with 14 bases in between. This CDR3 contains 13 residues. In germline, CDR1 is DFQATT, CDR2 SNEGSKA (reference sequence). This CDR3 is CSASGGGKDEQYF. As DNA, the CDR3 is TGCAGTGCTAGTGGAGGGGGCAAGGACGAGCAGTACTTC.

V usage is TRBV7-2 and J usage is TRBJ1-3; the match to TRBD1 covers 7 bases. The CDR3 is made up of 15 amino acids. Per germline, CDR1 SGHTA and CDR2 FQGNSA. V lost 5 bases and J lost 1; bases outside the gene matches: 5. CDR3 sequence (DNA): TGTGCCAGCAGCCCGGGACAGTTTTCTGGAAACACCATATATTTT. It encodes CASSPGQFSGNTIYF.

This clone was seen only once. The chain is built from TRBV9 and TRBJ2-5; D is possibly TRBD2 (5 bases). CDR1 and CDR2 from the germline V gene are SGDLS and YYNGEE. The CDR3 consists of 12 residues. V lost 2 bases and J 4 bases, leaving 6 bases between the germline ends. CDR3 sequence (DNA): TGTGCCAGCAGCGTTCGGGGAGAGACCCAGTACTTC. This encodes CASSVRGETQYF.

Here the CDR3 reads CAWAYGISPLHF. The CDR3 region has the DNA TGTGCCTGGGCTTACGGGATTTCACCCCTCCACTTT. This chain joins TRBV30 and TRBJ1-6; D unresolved. Germline values: CDR1 GTSNPN, CDR2 SVGIG (reference sequence). The V end lost 5 bases, the J end lost 9 bases, and 11 bases lay between the germline ends. The CDR3 extends over 12 amino acids.

The gene calls are TRBV18 and TRBJ1-2; D possibly corresponds to TRBD1 (5 bases). The length of the CDR3 is 12 residues. The ends were cut back, 3 bases at V and 8 bases at J, with 10 bases in the middle. The germline V gene encodes CDR1 KGHSH and CDR2 LQKENI. The CDR3 loop reads CASSPSGSGYTF. CDR3 DNA: TGTGCCAGCTCACCGTCAGGGTCGGGCTACACCTTC.

The rearrangement joins TRBV7-9 to TRBJ1-1; D might be TRBD1 (5 bases). V lost 3 bases and J lost 3, with 8 bases in between. Germline V gene sequence: CDR1 SEHNR, CDR2 FQNEAQ (reference sequence). The CDR3 totals 13 residues. The chain's CDR3 is CASSFGGDTEAFF. The CDR3, as DNA: TGTGCCAGCAGCTTTGGAGGGGACACTGAAGCTTTCTTT. The variable domain in full, with the rest retrieved from reference TRBV7-9 and TRBJ1-1, is DTGVSQNPRHKITKRGQNVTFRCDPISEHNRLYWYRQTLGQGPEFLTYFQNEAQLEKSRLLSDRFSAERPKGSFSTLEIQRTEQGDSAMYLCASSFGGDTEAFFGQGTRLTVV.

The table lists this clone with many counts. The chain has TRBV28 and TRBJ2-3; possible D gene TRBD1, 6 bases. V dropped 5 bases and J dropped 4 bases, with 10 bases sitting between them. The CDR3 sequence is 13 residues long. Germline lookup yields CDR1 MDHEN and CDR2 SYDVKM. The CDR3 DNA reads TGTGCCAGCAGTGTACAGGGCTCAGATACGCAGTATTTT. Translation gives CASSVQGSDTQYF.

This sequence joins TRBV9 and TRBJ1-1; possibly TRBD1 for D (5 bases). Trimming took 0 bases from V and 1 from J, leaving 10 bases between them. The CDR3 has 15 residues. Germline V gene data show CDR1 as SGDLS and CDR2 as YYNGEE. DNA of the CDR3: TGTGCCAGCAGCGTAGACGGACACAGGAACACTGAAGCTTTCTTT. Translation: CASSVDGHRNTEAFF. Combining the CDR3 with reference TRBV9 and TRBJ1-1 gives the whole variable domain DSGVTQTPKHLITATGQRVTLRCSPRSGDLSVYWYQQSLDQGLQFLIQYYNGEERAKGNILERFSAQQFPDLHSELNLSSLELGDSALYFCASSVDGHRNTEAFFGQGTRLTVV.